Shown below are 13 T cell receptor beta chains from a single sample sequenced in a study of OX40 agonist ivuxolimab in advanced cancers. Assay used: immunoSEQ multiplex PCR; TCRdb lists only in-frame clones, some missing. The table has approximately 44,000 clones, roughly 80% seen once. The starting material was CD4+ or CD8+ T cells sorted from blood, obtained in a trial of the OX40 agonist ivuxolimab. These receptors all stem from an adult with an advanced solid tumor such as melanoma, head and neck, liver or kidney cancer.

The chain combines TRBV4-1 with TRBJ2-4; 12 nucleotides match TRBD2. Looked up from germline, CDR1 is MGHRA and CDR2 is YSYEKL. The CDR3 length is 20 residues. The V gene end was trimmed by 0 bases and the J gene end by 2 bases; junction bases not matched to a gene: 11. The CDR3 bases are TGCGCCAGCAGCCAAGAAATTCTAGCGGGAGGGCGGGGTACCAAAAACATTCAGTACTTC. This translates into CASSQEILAGGRGTKNIQYF.

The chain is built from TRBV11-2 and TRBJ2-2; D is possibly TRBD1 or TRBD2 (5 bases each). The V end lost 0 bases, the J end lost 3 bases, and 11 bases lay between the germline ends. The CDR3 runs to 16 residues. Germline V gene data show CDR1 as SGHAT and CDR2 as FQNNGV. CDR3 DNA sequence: TGTGCCAGCAGCTTAGATTCGGGGCCATACACCGGGGAGCTGTTTTTT. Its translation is CASSLDSGPYTGELFF.

The CDR3 DNA follows: TGTGCCAGCAGCGGAGGGTCAGCCGAAACCTACAATGAGCAGTTCTTC. Translating it yields CASSGGSAETYNEQFF. The chain is built from TRBV11-2 and TRBJ2-1; TRBD2 might be the D (6 bases). Trimming stripped 5 bases from V and 2 bases from J, with 16 bases between. The germline V gene has CDR1 SGHAT and CDR2 FQNNGV. The CDR3 length is 16 residues.

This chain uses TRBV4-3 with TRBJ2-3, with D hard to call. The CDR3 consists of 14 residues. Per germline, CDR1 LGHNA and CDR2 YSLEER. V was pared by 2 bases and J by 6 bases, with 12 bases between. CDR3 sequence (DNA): TGCGCCAGCAGCCAAAGGGCGGCAGACGATACGCAGTATTTT. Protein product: CASSQRAADDTQYF.

CDR3: CASSFLGSSSGNTIYF. In nucleotides, the CDR3 is TGTGCCAGCAGCTTTCTTGGGTCCAGCTCTGGAAACACCATATATTTT. This rearrangement joins TRBV5-6 to TRBJ1-3; D is undetermined. CDR3 size: 16 residues. Germline lookup yields CDR1 SGHDT and CDR2 YYEEEE. Trimming left V 2 bases short and J 0 bases short, with 12 bases between.

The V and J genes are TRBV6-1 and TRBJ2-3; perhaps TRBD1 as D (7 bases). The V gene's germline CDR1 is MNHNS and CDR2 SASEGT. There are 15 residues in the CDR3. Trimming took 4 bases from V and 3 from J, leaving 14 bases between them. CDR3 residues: CASSARQGGTDTQYF. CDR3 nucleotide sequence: TGTGCCAGCAGTGCCCGACAGGGAGGTACAGATACGCAGTATTTT.

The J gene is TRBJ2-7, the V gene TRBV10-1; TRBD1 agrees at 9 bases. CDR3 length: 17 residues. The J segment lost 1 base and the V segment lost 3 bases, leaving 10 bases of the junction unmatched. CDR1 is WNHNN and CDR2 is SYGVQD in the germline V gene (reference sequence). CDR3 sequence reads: CASSDRHQTGGSYEQYF. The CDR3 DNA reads TGCGCCAGCAGTGATCGCCATCAGACAGGGGGTTCCTACGAGCAGTACTTC.

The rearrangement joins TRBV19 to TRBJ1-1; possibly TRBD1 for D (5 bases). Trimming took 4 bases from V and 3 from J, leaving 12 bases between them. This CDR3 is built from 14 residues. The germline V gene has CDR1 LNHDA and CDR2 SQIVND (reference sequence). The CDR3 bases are TGTGCCAGTAGTAAGGGGCAGGGATACACTGAAGCTTTCTTT. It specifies CASSKGQGYTEAFF. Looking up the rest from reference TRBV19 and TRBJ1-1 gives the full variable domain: DGGITQSPKYLFRKEGQNVTLSCEQNLNHDAMYWYRQDPGQGLRLIYYSQIVNDFQKGDIAEGYSVSREKKESFPLTVTSAQKNPTAFYLCASSKGQGYTEAFFGQGTRLTVV.

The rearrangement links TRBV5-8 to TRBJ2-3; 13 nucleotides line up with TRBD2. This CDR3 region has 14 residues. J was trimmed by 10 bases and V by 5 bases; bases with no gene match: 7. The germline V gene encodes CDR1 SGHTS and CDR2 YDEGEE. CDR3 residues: CASRIGLAGDSQYF. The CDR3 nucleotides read TGTGCCAGCAGGATCGGACTAGCGGGAGACTCGCAGTATTTT. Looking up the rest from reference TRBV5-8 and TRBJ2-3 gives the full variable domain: EAGVTQSPTHLIKTRGQQATLRCSPISGHTSVYWYQQALGLGLQFLLWYDEGEERNRGNFPPRFSGRQFPNYSSELNVNALELEDSALYLCASRIGLAGDSQYFGPGTRLTVL.

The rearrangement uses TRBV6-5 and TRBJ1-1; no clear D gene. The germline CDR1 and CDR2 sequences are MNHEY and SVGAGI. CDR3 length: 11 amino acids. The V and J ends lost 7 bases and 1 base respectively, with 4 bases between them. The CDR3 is CASKENTEAFF. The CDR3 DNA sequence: TGTGCCAGCAAGGAGAACACTGAAGCTTTCTTT.

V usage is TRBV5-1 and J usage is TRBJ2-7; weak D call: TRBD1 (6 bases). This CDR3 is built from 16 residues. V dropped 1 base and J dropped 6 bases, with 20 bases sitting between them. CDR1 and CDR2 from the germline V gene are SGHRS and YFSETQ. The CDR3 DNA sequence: TGCGCCAGCAGCTTGTCGTTGACAAACAGGGAAAGCGAGCAGTACTTC. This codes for CASSLSLTNRESEQYF.

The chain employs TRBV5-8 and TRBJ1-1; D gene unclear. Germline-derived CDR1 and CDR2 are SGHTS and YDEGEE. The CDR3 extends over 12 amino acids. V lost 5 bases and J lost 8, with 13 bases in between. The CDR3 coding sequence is TGTGCCAGCAGTTTCCGAGGACTGGAAGCTTTCTTT. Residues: CASSFRGLEAFF.

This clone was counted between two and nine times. CDR3 loop: CAIRDAAGANVLTF. DNA for the CDR3: TGTGCCATCAGGGACGCGGCGGGGGCCAACGTCCTGACTTTC. This rearrangement joins TRBV10-3 to TRBJ2-6, with no clear D. This CDR3 contains 14 residues. Trimming took off 6 bases at V and 4 bases at J, with 10 bases between the two ends. Germline-derived CDR1 and CDR2 are ENHRY and SYGVKD.